The next 13 T cell receptor beta chains were all read from a single sample in a study of vaccination effects on CD4 cells after COVID-19 (dated by TCRdb to 2022 to 2024). Library preparation used the immunoSEQ multiplex PCR assay. In TCRdb, the immuneACCESS table is reduced to in-frame sequences with V and J assigned. These tables do not hold every clone; where another copy was compared, an unresolved V gene accounts for under half, and the others remain unexplained. For this sample there are fewer than 85,000 clones; under 85% appear just once. The leading ten clones occupy 0.8% to 1% of the sample. Their specific antigens are unknown. To identify antigen-specific CD4+ T cell clonotypes by their expansion, the ViraFEST assay first stimulated PBMC with viral peptide pools and then applied TCR sequencing. After around ten days of culture, CD4+ T cells were isolated with the EasySep CD4+ T cell isolation kit. Each participant got two doses of an mRNA SARS-CoV-2 vaccine, either BNT162b2 or mRNA-1273.

The material sequenced was CD4+ T cells from PBMCs cultured with HCoV-OC43 spike peptides, taken after COVID-19 vaccination. The sample's cell subset or site, from its label and the paper: HCoV-OC43 spike overlapping peptide pool stimulation. These receptors were taken from a human donor who received a COVID-19 vaccine.

About this clone: Other nucleotide sequences in the sample specify the same CDR3. V and J are TRBV18 and TRBJ2-3; D call uncertain. V gave up 3 bases and J gave up 0 bases, with 1 base separating them. The CDR3 runs 12 residues. Per the germline V gene, CDR1 is KGHSH and CDR2 is LQKENI. Here the CDR3 DNA reads TGTGCCAGCTCACCCAGCACAGATACGCAGTATTTT. It is translated as CASSPSTDTQYF.

The chain combines TRBV5-6 with TRBJ2-5, with TRBD2 matching 8 bases. With 2 bases clipped from V and 2 bases from J, the junction kept 11 bases outside the gene matches. Germline loops: CDR1 SGHDT, CDR2 YYEEEE. This CDR3 has 17 residues. The CDR3 sequence is CASSFFFGGGRQETQYF. The CDR3 DNA reads as TGTGCCAGCAGCTTTTTTTTTGGCGGGGGGCGGCAAGAGACCCAGTACTTC.

The genes are TRBV18 and TRBJ1-4, with D uncertain. The germline V and J ends were trimmed by 1 base and 3 bases, with 9 bases remaining between them. Germline V gives CDR1 KGHSH, CDR2 LQKENI. The CDR3 sequence is 15 residues long. The CDR3, as DNA: TGTGCCAGCTCACCACTAACTGGGGCTAATGAAAAACTGTTTTTT. Its translation is CASSPLTGANEKLFF.

The chain is built from TRBV9 and TRBJ1-4, with a tentative D call TRBD1 (5 bases). Trimming left V 3 bases short and J 4 bases short, with 7 bases between. Germline CDR1 reads SGDLS; CDR2 reads YYNGEE. The length of the CDR3 is 13 residues. CDR3 sequence (DNA): TGTGCCAGCAGCGGGGGCTTTAATGAAAAACTGTTTTTT. Amino acids: CASSGGFNEKLFF.

The rearrangement uses TRBV19 and TRBJ1-1; D possibly corresponds to TRBD1 (6 bases). The CDR3 is made up of 15 amino acids. Deletions cut 5 bases from V and 4 bases from J, with 17 bases between. The germline V gene has CDR1 LNHDA and CDR2 SQIVND (reference sequence). CDR3 nucleotides: TGTGCCAGTAGTCCCGGGGGTCAGGGGAGCACTGAAGCTTTCTTT. Its translation is CASSPGGQGSTEAFF.

This sequence joins TRBV27 and TRBJ1-4; 8 bases are shared with TRBD1. Germline CDR1 reads MNHEY; CDR2 reads SMNVEV (reference sequence). The CDR3 totals 15 residues. Trimming removed 5 bases from V and 5 bases from J; junction bases left unmatched: 7. In DNA, the CDR3 is TGTGCCAGCAGTCTAATGCAGGGGGCGAATGAAAAACTGTTTTTT. It translates to CASSLMQGANEKLFF. The full variable domain, completed using reference TRBV27 and TRBJ1-4, is EAQVTQNPRYLITVTGKKLTVTCSQNMNHEYMSWYRQDPGLGLRQIYYSMNVEVTDKGDVPEGYKVSRKEKRNFPLILESPSPNQTSLYFCASSLMQGANEKLFFGSGTQLSVL.

DNA for the CDR3: TGCGCCAGCAGCTTGGGAAGGACGGGACCCTACGAGCAGTACGTC. Translated, it gives CASSLGRTGPYEQYV. V is TRBV5-1 and J is TRBJ2-7; D possibly matches TRBD1 or TRBD2 (5 bases each). Trimming took 0 bases from V and 2 from J, leaving 12 bases between them. The CDR3 covers 15 residues. Per germline, CDR1 SGHRS and CDR2 YFSETQ.

The chain carries TRBV5-4 and TRBJ2-6; D remains unclear. Germline CDR1 SGHNT, CDR2 YYREEE (reference sequence). The CDR3 is 13 amino acids. The V end was cut by 1 base, the J end by 3 bases, with 2 bases between. The CDR3 spells CASSLHGANVLTF. The CDR3 DNA is TGTGCCAGCAGCTTGCATGGGGCCAACGTCCTGACTTTC.

V and J are TRBV6-5 and TRBJ2-7; TRBD2 matches 14 bases. Trimming at V came to 2 bases and at J to 6 bases, leaving 3 bases not matched to a gene. This CDR3 region has 15 residues. Germline CDR1 MNHEY, CDR2 SVGAGI. DNA for the CDR3: TGTGCCAGCAGTTACGGACTAGCGGGGGGTGGCGAGCAGTACGTC. It encodes CASSYGLAGGGEQYV.

This clone appeared once. J is TRBJ2-7 and V is TRBV6-1, with 8 positions matching TRBD1. Germline V lookup: CDR1 MNHNS, CDR2 SASEGT. V trimming: 6 bases; J trimming: 8 bases; junction bases outside the gene matches: 9. CDR3 length: 13 amino acids. The CDR3 DNA reads as TGTGCCAGCAGCCCGGACAGGGTCTCTCAGCAGTACGTC. It encodes CASSPDRVSQQYV.

Only a few counts were recorded for this clone. The V call is TRBV7-2, the J call TRBJ2-3, with D possibly called TRBD1 or TRBD2 (5 bases each). CDR3 length: 13 residues. V was trimmed by 5 bases and J by 0 bases, leaving 6 bases between them. Germline CDR1 SGHTA, CDR2 FQGNSA. CDR3 sequence (DNA): TGTGCCAGCAGCCGGGACAGCACAGATACGCAGTATTTT. Translation: CASSRDSTDTQYF.

V usage is TRBV5-6 and J usage is TRBJ1-1, with D uncertain. This CDR3 region has 11 residues. The V end was cut by 0 bases, the J end by 9 bases, with 6 bases between. Germline V gives CDR1 SGHDT, CDR2 YYEEEE. The CDR3 here is CASSLGHKAFF. The CDR3 nucleotides read TGTGCCAGCAGCTTGGGGCATAAAGCTTTCTTT.

The genes are TRBV4-2 and TRBJ1-2; D possibly corresponds to TRBD1 (6 bases). V was clipped by 0 bases and J by 4 bases, with 21 bases between them. Looked up from germline, CDR1 is LGHNA and CDR2 is YNFKEQ. The CDR3 has 18 amino acids. The CDR3, as DNA: TGTGCCAGCAGCCAAGACAGTTCCCCAGGGGAGTGGGGCTATGGCTACACCTTC. This translates into CASSQDSSPGEWGYGYTF.